This T cell receptor beta chain was recovered during a study of neurological immune-mediated disorders. General study results and limits: CDR3 amino acid sequences of expanded clones were not shared across subjects, a result suggesting private repertoires in all groups.

The CDR3 has 11 residues. V gave up 6 bases and J gave up 12 bases; unmatched junction bases: 10. The germline V gene encodes CDR1 DFQATT and CDR2 SNEGSKA (reference sequence). This clonotype was counted at least ten times. The antigen remains unidentified. TCRdb re-called the 5' RACE reads through MiXCR, storing one row per CDR3 protein. This sample has about 21,000 distinct CDR3 sequences; 5.5% to 8% occur once, and the top ten carry roughly 40%. The cells used in sorted libraries, CD4+ or CD8+ T cells, numbered more than 850,000. The TCR comes from a man between 18 and 29 years old in good health. Sample: CD8+ T cells from blood. V and J are TRBV20-1 and TRBJ1-1, with 7 bases aligning to TRBD1. The CDR3 spells CSARPTGRTFF. CDR3 DNA sequence: TGCAGTGCAAGACCGACAGGGCGGACTTTCTTT.